A single sample gave rise to the 11 T cell receptor beta chains below, sequenced in a study of Ad26.COV2.S vaccination and SARS-CoV-2 variants. TCRdb's table, derived via immunoSEQ multiplex PCR, lists solely in-frame clones and lacks some. The data contain 100,000 or so clones, around 80% of them singletons. This sample comprised peripheral blood, obtained after recovery from COVID-19. The receptors here all came from a human donor who had recovered from COVID-19.

The J gene is TRBJ1-6, the V gene TRBV7-2; D remains unclear. The CDR3 extends over 13 amino acids. From germline, CDR1 is SGHTA and CDR2 FQGNSA. V was trimmed by 4 bases and J by 10 bases, leaving 11 bases between them. The CDR3, as DNA: TGTGCCAGCAGCTCCGCCTCCGGCTCACCCCTCCACTTT. Translating gives CASSSASGSPLHF.

This clone was found once. The chain couples TRBV5-1 to TRBJ1-3, with D perhaps matching TRBD1 (6 bases). Germline assignment: CDR1 SGHRS and CDR2 YFSETQ. CDR3 length equals 14 residues. The germline V and J ends were trimmed by 4 bases and 4 bases, with 12 bases remaining between them. The CDR3 loop reads CASSAGTLGNTIYF. Written as DNA, the CDR3 is TGCGCCAGCAGCGCCGGGACATTGGGAAACACCATATATTTT. The full variable domain, in which reference TRBV5-1 and TRBJ1-3 provide the parts outside the CDR3, is KAGVTQTPRYLIKTRGQQVTLSCSPISGHRSVSWYQQTPGQGLQFLFEYFSETQRNKGNFPGRFSGRQFSNSRSEMNVSTLELGDSALYLCASSAGTLGNTIYFGEGSWLTVV.

For the CDR3, the DNA is TGCAGTGCTCGGGACAGATATGGCTACACCTTC. It encodes CSARDRYGYTF. V usage is TRBV20-1 and J usage is TRBJ1-2; TRBD1 matches 7 bases. CDR3 length: 11 amino acids. V lost 5 bases, J lost 5 bases, and 2 bases stayed unmatched. CDR1 DFQATT and CDR2 SNEGSKA come from the germline V gene (reference sequence).

This rearrangement joins TRBV27 to TRBJ2-3, with 12 bases identical to TRBD2. J lost 4 bases, V lost 5 bases, and 7 bases had no gene match. The germline CDR1 and CDR2 sequences are MNHEY and SMNVEV (reference sequence). CDR3 length equals 16 residues. This CDR3 is CASSTPSGGASDTQYF. The DNA of the CDR3 is TGTGCCAGCAGTACGCCTAGCGGGGGGGCTTCAGATACGCAGTATTTT.

The V gene is TRBV7-2, the J gene TRBJ2-7, with TRBD2 identical over 10 bases. The CDR3 has 16 residues. With 5 bases clipped from V and 4 bases from J, the junction kept 11 bases outside the gene matches. Germline V lookup: CDR1 SGHTA, CDR2 FQGNSA. The CDR3: CASSTASAGGRYEQYF. The CDR3 nucleotides read TGTGCCAGCAGCACCGCCTCAGCGGGGGGGCGGTACGAGCAGTACTTC.

This chain joins TRBV9 and TRBJ2-5; 8 positions match TRBD2. The CDR3 is made up of 16 amino acids. Per the germline V gene, CDR1 is SGDLS and CDR2 is YYNGEE. V trimming: 3 bases; J trimming: 3 bases; junction bases outside the gene matches: 10. In DNA form, the CDR3 reads TGTGCCAGCAGCGCGGCCTCGGGACTAGGGGAAGAGACCCAGTACTTC. This gives the protein CASSAASGLGEETQYF.

In this sample, this clone turned up a few times. The chain recombines TRBV7-3 with TRBJ1-1; D is unclear. In germline, CDR1 is SGHTA, CDR2 FQGTGA. This CDR3 comprises 13 residues. Trimming left V 4 bases short and J 7 bases short, with 13 bases between. The CDR3 loop reads CASSSAHGIEAFF. The CDR3 DNA reads TGTGCCAGCAGCTCCGCCCACGGGATTGAAGCTTTCTTT.

This clone was found once. V gene TRBV30 combines with J gene TRBJ1-4, with D tentatively TRBD1 (5 bases). V lost 1 base to trimming and J lost 11 bases, with 11 bases between them. CDR1 and CDR2 from the germline V gene are GTSNPN and SVGIG (reference sequence). This CDR3 spans 12 amino acids. In DNA, the CDR3 is TGTGCCTGGAGTGCGTCAGGGACTAAACTGTTTTTT. It is translated as CAWSASGTKLFF.

This clone is a singleton in its sample. The V gene is TRBV5-1, the J gene TRBJ1-4; D gene uncertain. Per the germline V gene, CDR1 is SGHRS and CDR2 is YFSETQ. The CDR3 is 15 amino acids. The V gene lost 0 bases and the J gene lost 6 bases, with 12 bases spanning the gap. The DNA of the CDR3 is TGCGCCAGCAGCTTGGTTGGTGGGTCGGATGAAAAACTGTTTTTT. Translated: CASSLVGGSDEKLFF.

This rearrangement joins TRBV19 to TRBJ2-3, with unresolved D. This CDR3 has 15 amino acids. Per the germline V gene, CDR1 is LNHDA and CDR2 is SQIVND (reference sequence). Trimming pared 5 bases from V and 4 bases from J, leaving 16 bases between. The CDR3 reads CASSSRSVSPDTQYF. In nucleotides, the CDR3 is TGTGCCAGTAGTTCACGGAGTGTTAGCCCAGATACGCAGTATTTT.

The chain couples TRBV7-9 to TRBJ1-6, with D possibly matching TRBD1 (6 bases). Trimming took 1 base from V and 6 from J, leaving 22 bases between them. This CDR3 is 19 amino acids long. The germline V gene encodes CDR1 SEHNR and CDR2 FQNEAQ (reference sequence). CDR3 sequence reads: CASSLVPLRGGFPNSPLHF. The CDR3 DNA follows: TGTGCCAGCAGCTTAGTGCCCCTCCGAGGGGGGTTCCCTAATTCACCCCTCCACTTT.